The following is a T cell receptor beta chain sequence with its context. Antigen unknown. Per the germline V gene, CDR1 is MNHNS and CDR2 is SASEGT. The length of the CDR3 is 14 residues. The source of the sample is a study of cytomegalovirus exposure and HLA in healthy donors. Using immunoSEQ multiplex PCR, the repertoire was profiled, and TCRdb retains in-frame clones only, with some absent. The sample yields about 69,000 clones, 96% seen once. Whole-study findings and limits: Reportedly, cytomegalovirus status was diagnosed with high sensitivity and specificity. There were under 200 TCR beta chains listed as cytomegalovirus-associated. Specificity of three CMV-associated chains for CMV antigens was verified in vitro.

The V call is TRBV6-1, the J call TRBJ2-5; a weak D match, TRBD2 (6 bases). The J call is doubtful: the DNA matches TRBJ2-7 better. Sequencing was done on a sample of PBMCs. This clonotype was obtained from a young woman in good health and CMV-seropositive. The CDR3 region has the DNA TGTGCCAGCAGCCTCCGTAGCGGTGCCTACGAGCAGTACTTC. Translated, it gives CASSLRSGAYEQYF.